The 2 T cell receptor beta chains reported below all come from one sample, sequenced in a study of metastatic and nonmetastatic thyroid tumors. Until they underwent thyroid surgery, no patient had received any treatment. With MiXCR, TCRdb reprocessed the PCR reads. This table has tens of thousands of clones, about a sixth appearing once. Sequenced material: tumor tissue. The receptors originated from a female donor with papillary thyroid cancer or a benign thyroid nodule (not recorded which). Some clones in this sample may be carry-over from other donors' samples.

This clone was observed at least ten times. The chain combines TRBV4-1 with TRBJ1-5; weak D call: TRBD1 (6 bases). Trimming took 2 bases from V and 4 from J, leaving 9 bases between them. The CDR3 consists of 14 residues. Germline CDR1 is MGHRA and CDR2 is YSYEKL. The CDR3 DNA is TGCGCCAGCAGCCAACCCGACAGGAATCAGCCCCAGCATTTT. Translation: CASSQPDRNQPQHF.

This clone was counted at least ten times. The same CDR3 also results from other DNA sequences found in this sample. The V gene is TRBV20-1, the J gene TRBJ2-1; 13 bases match TRBD2. This CDR3 has 16 amino acids. Losses at the gene ends were 3 bases for V and 9 bases for J; bases not matched to a gene: 11. CDR1 is DFQATT and CDR2 is SNEGSKA in the germline V gene (reference sequence). The CDR3 here is CSASSGTSGARGEQFF. The CDR3 coding sequence is TGCAGTGCTAGTTCCGGGACTAGCGGGGCTCGGGGTGAGCAGTTCTTC.